This passage covers 5 T cell receptor beta chains from one sample sequenced in a study of cytomegalovirus exposure and HLA in healthy donors. This PCR relied on a set of 60 Vbeta primers and 13 Jbeta primers. Data came from immunoSEQ multiplex PCR; TCRdb stores just in-frame clones and leaves some out. This sample has roughly 150,000 clones, with about two thirds found just once. Specimen: PBMCs. All receptors come from a woman aged 18-35 years in good health and CMV-seronegative.

This clone appeared a single time. The chain is built from TRBV4-2 and TRBJ1-1; TRBD1 is a possible D gene (5 bases). V lost 0 bases, J lost 3 bases, and 11 bases lay in between. This CDR3 comprises 15 residues. Germline CDR1 is LGHNA and CDR2 is YNFKEQ. CDR3 residues: CASSQDGGGDTEAFF. The CDR3, as DNA: TGTGCCAGCAGCCAAGATGGCGGGGGAGACACTGAAGCTTTCTTT.

The chain uses TRBV4-1 and TRBJ2-2, with D unresolved. Germline lookup yields CDR1 MGHRA and CDR2 YSYEKL. The CDR3 is made up of 15 amino acids. V shed 0 bases and J shed 6 bases, with 11 bases lying between them. CDR3 nucleotide sequence: TGCGCCAGCAGCCAAGATGGGCCCTTACCCGGGGAGCTGTTTTTT. Protein sequence: CASSQDGPLPGELFF.

The rearrangement joins TRBV5-5 to TRBJ1-5; no reliable D call. The length of the CDR3 is 14 residues. The germline V gene encodes CDR1 SGHKS and CDR2 YYEKEE (reference sequence). V dropped 4 bases and J dropped 0 bases, with 8 bases sitting between them. CDR3 sequence: CASSRGGSNQPQHF. The CDR3 region has the DNA TGTGCCAGCAGCCGCGGAGGTAGCAATCAGCCCCAGCATTTT.

The chain recombines TRBV11-2 with TRBJ2-2; a possible D gene is TRBD1 (5 bases). The CDR3 length is 13 residues. Trimming removed 8 bases at V and 4 bases at J, with 11 bases between. Germline V gene lookup returns CDR1 SGHAT and CDR2 FQNNGV. The CDR3 DNA is TGTGCCAGCTTCGAGCAGGGCACCGGGGAGCTGTTTTTT. It is translated as CASFEQGTGELFF.

CDR3 loop: CASGRASGNEQFF. The CDR3 DNA sequence: TGTGCCAGCGGTAGGGCTAGCGGGAATGAGCAGTTCTTC. The genes are TRBV27 and TRBJ2-1; TRBD2 matches 8 bases. V was clipped by 8 bases and J by 7 bases; unmatched bases: 7. The CDR3 consists of 13 residues. Per germline, CDR1 MNHEY and CDR2 SMNVEV (reference sequence).